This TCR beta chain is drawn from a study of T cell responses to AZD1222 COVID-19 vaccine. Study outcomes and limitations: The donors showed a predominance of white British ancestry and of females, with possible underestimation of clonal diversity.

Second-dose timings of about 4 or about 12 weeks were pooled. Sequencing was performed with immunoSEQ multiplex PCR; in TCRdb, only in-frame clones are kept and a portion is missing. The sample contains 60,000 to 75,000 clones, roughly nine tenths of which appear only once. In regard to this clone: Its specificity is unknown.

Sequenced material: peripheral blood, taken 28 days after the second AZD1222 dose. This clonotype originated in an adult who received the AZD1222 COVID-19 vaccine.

The CDR3: CASSLAQGFSSYNEQFF. The CDR3 DNA reads as TGTGCCAGCAGCTTGGCTCAGGGGTTCAGCTCCTACAATGAGCAGTTCTTC. V gene TRBV11-3 combines with J gene TRBJ2-1, with D possibly matching TRBD1 (6 bases). The CDR3 consists of 17 residues. Germline CDR1 SGHNT, CDR2 YENEEA. V lost 3 bases to trimming and J lost 0 bases, with 15 bases between them.